This T cell receptor (beta chain) was sequenced for a study of PD-L1 blockade in urothelial cancer. Libraries were prepared by immunoSEQ multiplex PCR; TCRdb keeps only in-frame clonotypes and omits some of them. Among around 70,000 clones listed, around 80% were seen once. As to this clone: A junction end diverges from the germline sequence, so it may reflect a read error.

This CDR3 region has 12 residues. CDR1 is SGHRS and CDR2 is YFSETQ in the germline V gene. Sample: PBMCs, taken around atezolizumab (anti-PD-L1) treatment. The rearrangement links TRBV5-1 to TRBJ2-7, with D possibly TRBD2 on 6 matching bases. This sequence was found in a man between 65 and 85 years old with urothelial cancer. The CDR3 bases are TGCGCCAACCTAATTACAGGAGGGCGAGCCCCCTTC. Translating gives CANLITGGRAPF.